A single sample is the source of the 16 T cell receptor beta chains below, sequenced in a study of vaccination effects on CD4 cells after COVID-19. Sequenced by immunoSEQ multiplex PCR; TCRdb stores in-frame clones only, minus some. The repertoire includes about 41,000 clones, 77% of them detected once, and around 2.8% sits in the top ten. Antigen-specific CD4+ T cells were first expanded with viral peptide pools by the ViraFEST assay and only then sequenced. A roughly ten-day culture period preceded the isolation of CD4+ T cells. Nucleocapsid antibodies were negative in the vaccine recipients, who had never had SARS-CoV-2 infection. These TCRs are of unknown antigen specificity. This material consisted of CD4+ T cells from PBMCs cultured with HCoV-NL63 spike peptides, taken before COVID-19 vaccination. The origin of the receptors is a human donor who received a COVID-19 vaccine.

This clone was counted a single time. The chain combines TRBV30 with TRBJ2-3; D is ambiguous. The CDR3 runs to 16 residues. Germline assignment: CDR1 GTSNPN and CDR2 SVGIG (reference sequence). The V end lost 5 bases, the J end lost 0 bases, and 18 bases lay between the germline ends. CDR3 bases: TGTGCCTGGGACCCAGCGCGGTTCTTTAGCACAGATACGCAGTATTTT. Amino acids: CAWDPARFFSTDTQYF.

V gene TRBV4-1 combines with J gene TRBJ1-1; D gene unclear. Trimming left V 3 bases short and J 3 bases short, with 20 bases between. The CDR3 is made up of 17 amino acids. Germline assignment: CDR1 MGHRA and CDR2 YSYEKL. CDR3 amino acids: CASSHTILTKRDTEAFF. The CDR3 DNA reads as TGCGCCAGCAGCCACACCATTCTCACTAAAAGGGACACTGAAGCTTTCTTT.

V is TRBV4-1 and J is TRBJ1-2; D ambiguous. This CDR3 contains 14 residues. Germline V lookup: CDR1 MGHRA, CDR2 YSYEKL. V lost 0 bases and J lost 1, with 6 bases in between. CDR3 nucleotides: TGCGCCAGCAGCCAAGATCTACTTAACTATGGCTACACCTTC. It translates to CASSQDLLNYGYTF.

V is TRBV7-9 and J is TRBJ1-3; weak D call: TRBD1 (5 bases). In germline, CDR1 is SEHNR, CDR2 FQNEAQ (reference sequence). The germline V and J ends were trimmed by 5 bases and 4 bases, with 12 bases remaining between them. The CDR3 runs 14 residues. CDR3 bases: TGTGCCAGCAGCCAGAACCAGGGAGGAAACACCATATATTTT. It encodes CASSQNQGGNTIYF.

The rearrangement links TRBV11-3 to TRBJ2-5; D possibly matches TRBD1 or TRBD2 (5 bases each). CDR3 length: 14 residues. Trimming stripped 0 bases from V and 7 bases from J, with 12 bases between. CDR1 is SGHNT and CDR2 is YENEEA in the germline V gene. The CDR3 coding sequence is TGTGCCAGCAGCTTAGATGGGGGTCCCGGGACCCAGTACTTC. Amino acid sequence: CASSLDGGPGTQYF.

V and J are TRBV7-9 and TRBJ2-3, with D possibly TRBD2 on 7 matching bases. Trimming took off 0 bases at V and 3 bases at J, with 13 bases between the two ends. The CDR3 spans 16 residues. Germline assignment: CDR1 SEHNR and CDR2 FQNEAQ (reference sequence). For the CDR3, the DNA is TGTGCCAGCAGCTTAGCGAAGGGGGGGGTAACAGATACGCAGTATTTT. This translates into CASSLAKGGVTDTQYF.

The chain recombines TRBV10-2 with TRBJ2-2, with D possibly matching TRBD1 (6 bases). Germline loops: CDR1 WSHSY, CDR2 SAAADI. The V gene lost 7 bases and the J gene lost 4 bases, with 10 bases spanning the gap. This CDR3 contains 13 residues. The chain's CDR3 is CASKRGTTGELFF. The CDR3 DNA reads as TGCGCCAGCAAAAGGGGGACCACCGGGGAGCTGTTTTTT.

The J gene is TRBJ2-3, the V gene TRBV27, with 7 bases identical to TRBD2. Looked up from germline, CDR1 is MNHEY and CDR2 is SMNVEV (reference sequence). This CDR3 spans 14 amino acids. With 7 bases clipped from V and 3 bases from J, the junction kept 7 bases outside the gene matches. CDR3 nucleotide sequence: TGTGCCAGCACCCTGGGACTACCGACAGATACGCAGTATTTT. This sequence encodes CASTLGLPTDTQYF.

This clone showed up just once. The V call is TRBV2, the J call TRBJ1-2; D may be TRBD1 (6 bases). Between the trimmed V and J ends, which lost 5 bases and 0 bases, there was a span of 7 bases. The CDR3 runs 13 residues. Germline lookup yields CDR1 SNHLY and CDR2 FYNNEI. The CDR3 sequence is CASSPGANYGYTF. In DNA, the CDR3 is TGTGCCAGCAGTCCAGGGGCTAACTATGGCTACACCTTC.

V usage is TRBV2 and J usage is TRBJ2-3, with a weak D call TRBD1 (5 bases). V was cut by 1 base and J by 0 bases, with 8 bases left in between. Germline CDR1 reads SNHLY; CDR2 reads FYNNEI. There are 15 residues in the CDR3. The DNA of the CDR3 is TGTGCCAGCAGTGAAGGTCAGGGAAGCACAGATACGCAGTATTTT. Translation gives CASSEGQGSTDTQYF.

This chain joins TRBV4-3 and TRBJ2-1; 7 bases agree with TRBD1. Looked up from germline, CDR1 is LGHNA and CDR2 is YSLEER. The J segment lost 7 bases and the V segment lost 3 bases, leaving 15 bases of the junction unmatched. CDR3 length equals 17 residues. DNA of the CDR3: TGCGCCAGCAGCCACGGAGCCGGGACAGATATCGAAAATGAGCAGTTCTTC. Translating it yields CASSHGAGTDIENEQFF.

This clone showed up just a few times. The chain is built from TRBV7-3 and TRBJ1-6; no firm D call. Per germline, CDR1 SGHTA and CDR2 FQGTGA. The CDR3 length is 13 residues. Trimming removed 5 bases at V and 7 bases at J, with 9 bases between. The CDR3 reads CASSPGRNSPLHF. The CDR3 DNA reads TGTGCCAGCAGCCCAGGACGCAATTCACCCCTCCACTTT.

In its sample, this clone was seen a few times. The rearrangement uses TRBV2 and TRBJ1-3; D perhaps matches TRBD1 (5 bases). Looked up from germline, CDR1 is SNHLY and CDR2 is FYNNEI. There are 14 residues in the CDR3. V lost 6 bases, J lost 2 bases, and 11 bases lay in between. CDR3 protein: CASRTGTAGNTIYF. CDR3 in DNA: TGTGCCAGCAGGACGGGGACGGCTGGAAACACCATATATTTT.

This clone was seen a few times. The rearrangement uses TRBV30 and TRBJ2-3; D is unresolved. Trimming took 3 bases from V and 4 from J, leaving 14 bases between them. The CDR3 is made up of 14 amino acids. Germline values: CDR1 GTSNPN, CDR2 SVGIG (reference sequence). CDR3 sequence: CAWRGWGRADTQYF. The DNA of the CDR3 is TGTGCCTGGAGGGGTTGGGGTAGGGCAGATACGCAGTATTTT.

The CDR3 nucleotides read TGTGCCAGCAGTTACGTCAACAATCAGCCCCAGCATTTT. It yields the protein CASSYVNNQPQHF. The gene calls are TRBV27 and TRBJ1-5; D remains ambiguous. Per the germline V gene, CDR1 is MNHEY and CDR2 is SMNVEV (reference sequence). Trimming removed 4 bases from V and 3 bases from J, with 7 bases in between. The CDR3 totals 13 residues.

This clone occurred a few times. The genes are TRBV5-1 and TRBJ2-5; D uncertain. The CDR3 extends over 13 amino acids. CDR1 is SGHRS, CDR2 YFSETQ, per germline. V lost 7 bases and J lost 5, with 15 bases in between. CDR3 sequence reads: CASRKFLGETQYF. The CDR3 region has the DNA TGCGCCAGCCGCAAATTTCTGGGGGAGACCCAGTACTTC. Full variable domain (outside the CDR3, taken from reference TRBV5-1 and TRBJ2-5): KAGVTQTPRYLIKTRGQQVTLSCSPISGHRSVSWYQQTPGQGLQFLFEYFSETQRNKGNFPGRFSGRQFSNSRSEMNVSTLELGDSALYLCASRKFLGETQYFGPGTRLLVL.